A single sample is the source of the 17 T cell receptor beta chains below, sequenced in a study of cytomegalovirus exposure and HLA in healthy donors. 60 Vbeta and 13 Jbeta primers were used in PCR. Produced via immunoSEQ multiplex PCR; TCRdb's table is partial and in-frame only. The sample lists approximately 110,000 clones, less than 80% occurring once. Input material: PBMCs. The receptors come from a woman in her thirties in good health and CMV-seronegative.

The chain has TRBV4-1 and TRBJ2-2; D perhaps matches TRBD2 (5 bases). This CDR3 has 15 residues. The germline V and J ends were trimmed by 1 base and 8 bases, with 14 bases remaining between them. Germline CDR1 reads MGHRA; CDR2 reads YSYEKL. CDR3 region: CASSQVGGRGGELFF. Written as DNA, the CDR3 is TGCGCCAGCAGCCAAGTAGGCGGGCGCGGAGGGGAGCTGTTTTTT.

The chain carries TRBV28 and TRBJ2-7; D call uncertain. The germline V gene encodes CDR1 MDHEN and CDR2 SYDVKM. Trimming removed 4 bases at V and 6 bases at J, with 10 bases between. The CDR3 length is 12 residues. CDR3 nucleotide sequence: TGTGCCAGCAGTTCCCCTATTCTCGAGCAGTACTTC. It translates to CASSSPILEQYF. The variable domain in full, completed from reference TRBV28 and TRBJ2-7, reads DVKVTQSSRYLVKRTGEKVFLECVQDMDHENMFWYRQDPGLGLRLIYFSYDVKMKEKGDIPEGYSVSREKKERFSLILESASTNQTSMYLCASSSPILEQYFGPGTRLTVT.

This rearrangement joins TRBV9 to TRBJ1-1, with D perhaps matching TRBD1 (5 bases). V was clipped by 3 bases and J by 7 bases, with 16 bases between them. This CDR3 has 14 amino acids. Looked up from germline, CDR1 is SGDLS and CDR2 is YYNGEE. This chain's CDR3 is CASSASGAVNEAFF. The CDR3 DNA sequence: TGTGCCAGCAGCGCCAGCGGGGCAGTCAATGAAGCTTTCTTT. The complete variable domain, with remaining parts taken from reference TRBV9 and TRBJ1-1, reads DSGVTQTPKHLITATGQRVTLRCSPRSGDLSVYWYQQSLDQGLQFLIQYYNGEERAKGNILERFSAQQFPDLHSELNLSSLELGDSALYFCASSASGAVNEAFFGQGTRLTVV.

The chain carries TRBV7-9 and TRBJ2-5; 9 bases match TRBD2. V lost 0 bases and J lost 11; bases outside the gene matches: 7. The CDR3 is 14 amino acids. Germline V gene lookup returns CDR1 SEHNR and CDR2 FQNEAQ (reference sequence). In DNA form, the CDR3 reads TGTGCCAGCAGCTTAGCTTCTACTAGCGGGCTTCAGTACTTC. Amino acids: CASSLASTSGLQYF.

The V and J genes are TRBV13 and TRBJ1-1; TRBD1 aligns across 7 bases. CDR1 and CDR2 from the germline V gene are PRHDT and FYEKMQ (reference sequence). Losses at the gene ends were 1 base for V and 1 base for J; bases not matched to a gene: 6. The CDR3 is made up of 16 amino acids. The CDR3 DNA follows: TGTGCCAGCAGCTTAGTTGTTAAGGGGGCGAACACTGAAGCTTTCTTT. The encoded protein is CASSLVVKGANTEAFF.

J is TRBJ1-2 and V is TRBV7-2; D unresolved. Germline CDR1 is SGHTA and CDR2 is FQGNSA. Trimming left V 5 bases short and J 1 base short, with 17 bases between. The CDR3 has 16 residues. The CDR3 loop is CASSRESPDLNYGYTF. In DNA form, the CDR3 reads TGTGCCAGCAGCCGGGAATCCCCGGACCTTAACTATGGCTACACCTTC.

The chain links TRBV25-1 to TRBJ1-2; D call uncertain. CDR3 length: 13 residues. CDR1 is MGHDK, CDR2 SYGVNS, per germline. The V end lost 2 bases, the J end lost 3 bases, and 7 bases lay between the germline ends. The CDR3 nucleotides read TGTGCCAGCAGTGAACCCGGGGACTATGGCTACACCTTC. Its translation is CASSEPGDYGYTF.

This rearrangement joins TRBV28 to TRBJ2-7, with a possible D match to TRBD2 (6 bases). Germline V lookup: CDR1 MDHEN, CDR2 SYDVKM. The ends were cut back, 3 bases at V and 6 bases at J, with 15 bases in the middle. This CDR3 has 14 amino acids. This CDR3 is CASSLPGRRGEQYF. In DNA form, the CDR3 reads TGTGCCAGCAGTTTGCCCGGACGGCGGGGCGAGCAGTACTTC.

This chain uses TRBV19 with TRBJ2-2; D might be TRBD2 (5 bases). The CDR3 is 14 residues long. V gave up 0 bases and J gave up 7 bases, with 9 bases separating them. Germline CDR1 LNHDA, CDR2 SQIVND (reference sequence). CDR3 amino acids: CASSIDRRVGELFF. CDR3 nucleotides: TGTGCCAGTAGTATAGACAGGCGGGTCGGGGAGCTGTTTTTT.

The table lists this clone with a few counts. The V call is TRBV7-2, the J call TRBJ2-2; 10 nucleotides match TRBD2. V was pared by 3 bases and J by 6 bases, with 10 bases of the junction left unmatched. CDR1 SGHTA and CDR2 FQGNSA come from the germline V gene. The CDR3 consists of 17 residues. CDR3 region: CASSFSSGSFLAGELFF. CDR3 in DNA: TGTGCCAGCAGCTTTTCTAGCGGGAGCTTTTTAGCCGGGGAGCTGTTTTTT.

The genes are TRBV7-9 and TRBJ2-1; possible D gene TRBD2, 5 bases. CDR3 length: 15 amino acids. From germline, CDR1 is SEHNR and CDR2 FQNEAQ (reference sequence). Between the trimmed V and J ends, which lost 5 bases and 4 bases, there was a span of 15 bases. The CDR3 here is CASSKSGFGYNEQFF. CDR3 bases: TGTGCCAGCAGCAAGAGCGGCTTCGGGTACAATGAGCAGTTCTTC.

This clone was observed a handful of times. V and J are TRBV2 and TRBJ2-7; TRBD1 might be the D (5 bases). V lost 7 bases and J lost 0, with 13 bases in between. Germline CDR1 is SNHLY and CDR2 is FYNNEI. There are 14 residues in the CDR3. The CDR3 protein is CASTGHSSSYEQYF. CDR3 coding DNA: TGTGCCAGCACAGGACACTCGAGCTCCTACGAGCAGTACTTC.

This clone was found once. The chain couples TRBV11-2 to TRBJ2-1, with 9 bases aligning to TRBD2. The V segment lost 0 bases and the J segment 6 bases; nucleotides outside the gene matches: 6. Germline V gene data show CDR1 as SGHAT and CDR2 as FQNNGV. The CDR3 consists of 16 residues. The CDR3 here is CASSLDWLAGFNEQFF. Here the CDR3 DNA reads TGTGCCAGCAGCTTAGATTGGCTAGCGGGATTCAATGAGCAGTTCTTC.

This chain's CDR3 is CASSLSTDTQYF. CDR3 nucleotide sequence: TGTGCCAGCAGCCTGAGCACAGATACGCAGTATTTT. This chain uses TRBV9 with TRBJ2-3; D unresolved. CDR1 and CDR2 (germline): SGDLS, YYNGEE. The CDR3 loop spans 12 amino acids. V shed 4 bases and J shed 0 bases, with 3 bases lying between them. The full variable domain, with the rest looked up from reference TRBV9 and TRBJ2-3, is DSGVTQTPKHLITATGQRVTLRCSPRSGDLSVYWYQQSLDQGLQFLIQYYNGEERAKGNILERFSAQQFPDLHSELNLSSLELGDSALYFCASSLSTDTQYFGPGTRLTVL.

This clone was seen a handful of times. V usage is TRBV6-6 and J usage is TRBJ2-7, with TRBD1 matching 9 bases. The CDR3 is 12 residues long. After removal of 6 bases from V and 9 bases from J, the junction contained 6 bases not matched to a gene. Germline V lookup: CDR1 MNHNY, CDR2 SVGAGI (reference sequence). The CDR3 region is CASSGTGLLQYF. CDR3 DNA: TGTGCCAGCAGCGGGACAGGGCTCCTGCAGTACTTC.

The J gene is TRBJ2-1, the V gene TRBV2; 7 positions agree with TRBD1. The trim removed 7 bases at V and 9 bases at J, leaving 9 bases unmatched. Germline V lookup: CDR1 SNHLY, CDR2 FYNNEI. The CDR3 has 13 residues. For the CDR3, the DNA is TGTGCCAGCACTACCGACAGGGACGCTGAGCAGTTCTTC. This translates into CASTTDRDAEQFF.

This sequence joins TRBV4-1 and TRBJ2-4; 7 bases are a match to TRBD2. V gave up 4 bases and J gave up 0 bases; unmatched junction bases: 18. The CDR3 is made up of 20 amino acids. Germline CDR1 reads MGHRA; CDR2 reads YSYEKL. CDR3 loop: CASSLEWSGGDGIAKNIQYF. The CDR3 DNA reads TGCGCCAGCAGCCTCGAATGGTCGGGAGGCGACGGAATAGCCAAAAACATTCAGTACTTC.